The TCR beta chain under discussion was sequenced for a study of relationships among human T cell subsets. Notes on the study in general: Regulatory and Th2 subsets had few clones over 100 reads, unlike CD8+ cytotoxic cells. Across seven subsets, gene usage, CDR3 length and N-additions did not differ significantly. Th1, Th2 and regulatory subsets overlapped substantially in CDR3 sequences.

TCR alpha and beta CDR3s were amplified from mRNA by semiquantitative ARM-PCR. Tagged nested gene-specific primers were used first, then communal superprimers amplified exponentially. TCRdb independently ran MiXCR on the multiplex PCR reads; one entry per CDR3 protein. The sample lists 7,000 to 8,500 distinct CDR3 sequences; almost 70% were seen once. This clonotype has just a few counts. What it binds is unknown. From pooled CD4+ and CD8+ T cells, anti-CD45RA microbeads isolated naive plus transitional cells. T cell subsets were isolated with antibody-coated magnetic beads. The TCR originated in a man aged 35 to 55 in good health. Sequencing was performed on naive and transitional (CD45RA+) T cells sorted from blood.

This CDR3 reads CAISERERDTQYF. CDR3 in DNA: TGTGCCATCAGTGAGCGGGAGAGAGATACGCAGTATTTT. The chain combines TRBV10-3 with TRBJ2-3, with D tentatively TRBD2 (6 bases). The V gene lost 2 bases and the J gene lost 5 bases, with 8 bases spanning the gap. The germline CDR1 and CDR2 sequences are ENHRY and SYGVKD. The length of the CDR3 is 13 residues.